This T cell receptor (beta chain) is from a study of PD-L1 blockade in urothelial cancer. Time point given: pretreatment peripheral blood. Using immunoSEQ multiplex PCR, the repertoire was profiled, and TCRdb retains in-frame clones only, with some absent. The table lists under 50,000 clones, approximately 93% of them singletons. CDR3 length equals 14 residues. Germline assignment: CDR1 SEHNR and CDR2 FQNEAQ (reference sequence). The J segment lost 3 bases and the V segment lost 5 bases, leaving 4 bases of the junction unmatched. The sample in question was PBMCs, obtained around atezolizumab (anti-PD-L1) treatment. The TCR originated in a woman aged 55-75 years with urothelial cancer. The V gene is TRBV7-9, the J gene TRBJ2-7; 10 bases align to TRBD2. The CDR3 coding sequence is TGTGCCAGCAGCCCCTCTAGCGGGAGCTACGAGCAGTACTTC. Amino acids: CASSPSSGSYEQYF.